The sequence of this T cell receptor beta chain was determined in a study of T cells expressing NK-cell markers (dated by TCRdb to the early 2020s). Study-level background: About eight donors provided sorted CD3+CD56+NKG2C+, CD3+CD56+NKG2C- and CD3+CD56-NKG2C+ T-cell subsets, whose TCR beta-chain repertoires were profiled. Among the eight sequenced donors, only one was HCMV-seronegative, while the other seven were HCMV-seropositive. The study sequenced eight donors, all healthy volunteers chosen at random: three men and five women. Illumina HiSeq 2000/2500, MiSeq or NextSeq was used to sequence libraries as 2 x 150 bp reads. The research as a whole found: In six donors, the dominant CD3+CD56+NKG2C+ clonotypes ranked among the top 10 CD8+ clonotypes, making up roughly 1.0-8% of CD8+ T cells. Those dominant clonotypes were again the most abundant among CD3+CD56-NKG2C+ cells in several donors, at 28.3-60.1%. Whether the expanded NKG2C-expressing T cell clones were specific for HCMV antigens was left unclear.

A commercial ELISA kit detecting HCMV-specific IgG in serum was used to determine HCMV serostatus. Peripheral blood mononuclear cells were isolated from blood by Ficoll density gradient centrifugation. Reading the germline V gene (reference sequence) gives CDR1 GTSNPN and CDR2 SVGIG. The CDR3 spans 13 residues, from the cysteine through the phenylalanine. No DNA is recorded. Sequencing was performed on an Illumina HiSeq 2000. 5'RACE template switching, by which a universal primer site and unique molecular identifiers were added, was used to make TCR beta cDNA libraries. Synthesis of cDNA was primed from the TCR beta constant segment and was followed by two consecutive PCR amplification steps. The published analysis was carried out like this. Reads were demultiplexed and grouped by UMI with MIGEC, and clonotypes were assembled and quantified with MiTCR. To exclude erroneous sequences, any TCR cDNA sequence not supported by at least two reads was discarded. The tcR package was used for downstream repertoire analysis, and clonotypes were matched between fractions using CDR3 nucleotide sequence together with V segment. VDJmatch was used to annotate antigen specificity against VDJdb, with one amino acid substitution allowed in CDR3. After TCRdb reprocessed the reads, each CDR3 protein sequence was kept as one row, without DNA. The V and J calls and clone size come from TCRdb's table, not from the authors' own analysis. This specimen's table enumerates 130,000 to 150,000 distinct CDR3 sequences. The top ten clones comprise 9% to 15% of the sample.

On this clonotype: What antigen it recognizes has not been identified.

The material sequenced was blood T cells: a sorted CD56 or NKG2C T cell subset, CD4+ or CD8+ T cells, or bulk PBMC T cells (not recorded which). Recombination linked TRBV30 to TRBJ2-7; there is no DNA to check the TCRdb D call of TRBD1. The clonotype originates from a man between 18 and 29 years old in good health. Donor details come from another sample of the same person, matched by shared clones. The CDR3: CAWSVGDSYEQYF.